The rows below give T cell receptor beta chains drawn from one sample of a study of blood T cell repertoires in COVID-19. This table comes from immunoSEQ multiplex PCR, and its TCRdb copy is limited to in-frame clones, with some not included. The sample records 300,000 to 350,000 clones, roughly 88% being singletons. Material: PBMCs or T cells enriched from blood (not recorded which). The receptors stem from a man aged 25-45 years who had recovered from COVID-19. CDR3s include the opening cysteine and the closing phenylalanine or tryptophan. A D gene is named only where the DNA matches it firmly. Clone size appears in some rows only: once, few, many, or a class for an expanded clone.

V,size,D,J,CDR3,DNA
TRBV28,-,-,TRBJ2-3,CASSRILGADTQYF,TGTGCCAGCAGTCGAATCCTAGGTGCAGATACGCAGTATTTT
TRBV11-2,-,TRBD2,TRBJ2-1,CASSFGGYPTDEQFF,TGTGCCAGCAGCTTCGGGGGGTACCCCACAGATGAGCAGTTCTTC
TRBV7-2,-,-,TRBJ1-5,CASSFGRTNQPQHF,TGTGCCAGCAGCTTCGGCAGGACTAATCAGCCCCAGCATTTT
TRBV28,-,TRBD1,TRBJ1-1,CASSRNRGWTEAFF,TGTGCCAGCAGTCGCAACAGGGGGTGGACTGAAGCTTTCTTT
TRBV5-1,few,-,TRBJ2-1,CASAYLYSYNEQFF,TGCGCCAGCGCGTATTTATACTCCTACAATGAGCAGTTCTTC
TRBV5-1,-,TRBD1,TRBJ1-1,CASSPRQGGDTEAFF,TGCGCCAGCAGCCCTAGACAGGGGGGCGACACTGAAGCTTTCTTT
TRBV7-9,-,-,TRBJ1-2,CASSLVLGESGYTF,TGTGCCAGCAGCTTAGTACTCGGGGAGAGTGGCTACACCTTC
TRBV2,-,TRBD1,TRBJ1-6,CASSEYLAGGEDSPLHF,TGTGCCAGCAGTGAATATTTGGCAGGGGGCGAGGATTCACCCCTCCACTTT
TRBV27,-,-,TRBJ1-1,CASSTLETVEAFF,TGTGCCAGCAGTACTCTGGAGACAGTTGAAGCTTTCTTT
TRBV28,once,-,TRBJ1-1,CASSLGQTYTEAFF,TGTGCCAGCAGTTTGGGCCAAACCTACACTGAAGCTTTCTTT
TRBV5-1,-,-,TRBJ2-5,CASSLQGGDQETQYF,TGCGCCAGCAGCTTGCAGGGTGGGGACCAAGAGACCCAGTACTTC
TRBV6-5,-,TRBD1,TRBJ1-2,CASSYSRGQGDYGYTF,TGTGCCAGCAGTTACTCCAGGGGGCAGGGCGACTATGGCTACACCTTC
TRBV28,-,TRBD2,TRBJ2-1,CASRTGLAYNEQFF,TGTGCCAGCAGGACCGGACTAGCCTACAATGAGCAGTTCTTC
TRBV15,-,TRBD1,TRBJ1-6,CATSKIGTGVNSPLHF,TGTGCCACCAGCAAAATCGGGACAGGGGTTAATTCACCCCTCCACTTT
TRBV14,-,-,TRBJ2-7,CASSPWGEGLYEQYF,TGTGCCAGCAGCCCCTGGGGGGAAGGCCTCTACGAGCAGTACTTC
TRBV11-3,-,TRBD2,TRBJ2-1,CASSLDTSGLALGEQFF,TGTGCCAGCAGCTTAGATACTTCAGGACTAGCCCTAGGGGAGCAGTTCTTC
TRBV19,-,-,TRBJ2-7,CASSIGGSSSYEQYF,TGTGCCAGTAGTATAGGAGGGTCGAGCTCCTACGAGCAGTACTTC
TRBV6-5,-,-,TRBJ1-1,CASLRQRNTEAFF,TGTGCCAGCTTAAGACAGCGGAACACTGAAGCTTTCTTT
TRBV2,-,-,TRBJ1-2,CASSTGKNGYTF,TGTGCCAGCAGTACAGGGAAGAATGGCTACACCTTC
TRBV11-1,-,TRBD1,TRBJ2-3,CASRGQGGDTQYF,TGTGCCAGCAGAGGACAGGGGGGGGATACGCAGTATTTT
TRBV5-6,-,TRBD1,TRBJ1-6,CASSLDRGGSPLHF,TGTGCCAGCAGCCTGGACAGGGGAGGATCACCCCTCCACTTT
TRBV6-1,-,-,TRBJ2-7,CASSEDQGGSYEQYF,TGTGCCAGCAGTGAGGATCAGGGTGGCTCCTACGAGCAGTACTTC
TRBV12-3/TRBV12-4,-,TRBD1,TRBJ1-2,CAGGDRDAYGYTF,TGTGCCGGCGGGGACAGGGATGCGTATGGCTACACCTTC
TRBV3-1/TRBV3-2,-,-,TRBJ2-4,CASSFRQGGIAKNIQYF,TGTGCCAGCAGTTTTCGACAGGGAGGAATAGCCAAAAACATTCAGTACTTC
TRBV5-6,-,-,TRBJ2-7,CASSLEGVHEQYF,TGTGCCAGCAGCTTGGAGGGAGTCCACGAGCAGTACTTC
TRBV18,-,TRBD1,TRBJ1-5,CASSLGTGVGQPQHF,TGTGCCAGCTCACTCGGGACAGGGGTGGGACAGCCCCAGCATTTT
TRBV7-6,-,TRBD2,TRBJ2-7,CASSLSSGGTDEQYF,TGTGCCAGCAGCTTGAGTAGCGGGGGTACGGACGAGCAGTACTTC
TRBV5-1,-,-,TRBJ2-2,CASSLGGGTGELFF,TGCGCCAGCAGCTTGGGAGGGGGTACCGGGGAGCTGTTTTTT
TRBV7-8,-,TRBD1,TRBJ1-5,CASSLEQGADQPQHF,TGTGCCAGCAGCTTAGAACAGGGGGCTGATCAGCCCCAGCATTTT
TRBV7-9,-,TRBD1,TRBJ1-2,CASSSSGTGEGYTF,TGTGCCAGCAGCTCCTCCGGGACAGGGGAAGGCTACACCTTC
TRBV5-1,-,TRBD1,TRBJ2-2,CASNLGQGTGELFF,TGCGCCAGCAACTTGGGACAGGGCACCGGGGAGCTGTTTTTT
TRBV6-1,-,-,TRBJ1-5,CASSESGGNQPQHF,TGTGCCAGCAGTGAATCAGGGGGCAATCAGCCCCAGCATTTT
TRBV10-2,few,-,TRBJ2-7,CASSESPGNEQYF,TGCGCCAGCAGTGAGTCTCCGGGAAACGAGCAGTACTTC
TRBV18,-,TRBD2,TRBJ2-7,CASSPDLAGVGEQYF,TGTGCCAGCTCACCCGACCTAGCGGGGGTCGGCGAGCAGTACTTC